This T cell receptor beta chain came from a study of blood T cells in healthy people across ages (dated by TCRdb to the mid-2010s). About the investigation overall: In model experiments, template switching captured roughly one uniquely barcoded TCR beta cDNA molecule for every two T cells. Age-related changes in TCR beta repertoire diversity were measured in the study by deep sequencing normalized with unique cDNA molecular identifiers. The donors were split into four age groups: young (average around 15 years), middle-aged (more than 35), aged (about 62) and long-lived (under 90). Donors of different ages were randomly distributed across sequencing lanes to avoid experimental bias. For two donors (one aged 18 to 29 and one aged 80 or older), the study analyzed two additional independent replicas of 1 million unique cDNA reads from the same blood draw. Findings and caveats that apply to the study as a whole: Donor CMV infection status was unknown, potentially confounding age-related changes in expanded clonotypes. Observed TCR beta diversity per million T cells fell roughly linearly with age, and a significant reduction was already apparent by age around 39. Estimates of total diversity based on one million sequenced T cells were considered lower bounds and underestimates. Conclusive comparison of naive and antigen-experienced compartments was prevented by the profiling of bulk unsorted PBMCs. Compared with the aged group, the long-lived group had more naive CD4+ T cells, fewer expanded clones and increased TCR diversity, a pattern suggesting age selection. Observed TCR beta diversity correlated strongly with the percentage of naive T cells measured by flow cytometry.

Receptors were amplified or captured by 5' RACE. Sequencing was carried out with an Illumina HiSeq 2500. A second PCR of roughly 7 to 11 cycles was performed with a sample-barcoded 5' primer and a J-beta primer mix. A unique molecular identifier was introduced onto each TCR beta cDNA molecule by a template-switch 5' adaptor carrying 12 random nucleotides. Each sample yielded at least 3 million CDR3-containing paired-end reads. First-strand cDNA was synthesized from all RNA with the Mint cDNA synthesis kit, primed by a TRBC-specific oligonucleotide. Following uracil-DNA glycosylase treatment, all cDNA underwent a first 18-cycle PCR with the universal primers M1SS and BC2_uni_R. Concerning the study's data processing: Each sample was normalized by randomly selecting 1 million high-quality reads, each carrying a distinct molecular identifier. Instead of being binned into consensus sequences, reads that shared molecular identifiers were thrown out. MiTCR, run with a Q25 quality threshold and the strictest error-elimination algorithm, handled CDR3 identification, clonotype clustering and error correction. A nonparametric unseen species model with Euler transformation was used to estimate lower-bound total TCR beta diversity. TCRdb took the public reads, trimmed them with fastp at Q25, ran MiXCR for clone calling and kept in-frame beta chains. One record per CDR3 amino acid sequence lists the most common genes and DNA. Clone size and V and J calls follow TCRdb, not the original study. The sample records some 1.1 million distinct CDR3 sequences, around two fifths of which are singletons. The ten most abundant clones make up less than 15% of the sample.

About this clonotype itself: This receptor's antigen is unknown. It has no much larger one-base neighbor in the sample; base qualities were not kept.

Trimming at the junction amounts to 7 bases on V and 7 bases on J, and the germline ends lie 23 bases apart. The CDR1 and CDR2 encoded by the germline V gene are SGHAT and FQNNGV. Spanning cysteine to phenylalanine, the CDR3 consists of 16 amino acids. The CDR3 DNA has 48 bases and is translated from base 1. The approximately 40 donors, aged about 6 to 90 years, were systemically healthy Caucasian individuals from Russia. Each donor gave about 9.7 milliliters of peripheral blood, drawn into EDTA-treated Vacutainer tubes. PBMCs were isolated by Ficoll-Paque density-gradient centrifugation, with at least 6 million obtained per sample. Total RNA, at least 5.5 micrograms per sample, was extracted from PBMCs with Trizol reagent. The percentages of naive CD45RAhigh/CD27high T cells were determined by flow cytometry on a PBMC aliquot from every donor.

Input material: blood. This TCR came from a man aged 18-30 years in good health. The V and J genes are TRBV11-2 and TRBJ2-1; a tentative D call is TRBD1 (6 bases match). The CDR3 protein: CASIPTRDKGLNEQFF. The DNA sequence follows: TGTGCCAGCATCCCGACCCGGGACAAAGGGTTGAATGAGCAGTTCTTC.